Below are 3 T cell receptor beta chains sequenced from a single sample in a study of blood T cell repertoires in COVID-19. Only in-frame clones appear in the TCRdb table, and some are missing; sequencing was by immunoSEQ multiplex PCR. The sample lists approximately 280,000 clones, approximately 89% occurring once. The sequencing input was PBMCs or T cells enriched from blood (not recorded which). The receptors derive from a woman between 18 and 29 years old who had recovered from COVID-19.

The DNA of the CDR3 is TGCGCCAGCAGCGATACTAGCGGGGCCGAAGAGACCCAGTACTTC. As protein: CASSDTSGAEETQYF. The chain has TRBV5-1 and TRBJ2-5; the match to TRBD2 covers 10 bases. Trimming took 4 bases from V and 3 from J; bases not matched to a gene: 6. The CDR3 runs 15 residues. In germline, CDR1 is SGHRS, CDR2 YFSETQ.

The chain carries TRBV19 and TRBJ1-2; D is unresolved. CDR1 is LNHDA and CDR2 is SQIVND in the germline V gene (reference sequence). The CDR3 loop spans 13 amino acids. The ends were cut back, 1 base at V and 0 bases at J, with 3 bases in the middle. This chain's CDR3 is CASSIGTNYGYTF. CDR3 bases: TGTGCCAGTAGTATAGGTACTAACTATGGCTACACCTTC.

For the CDR3, the DNA is TGTGCCAGCAGTATAAGGGGGAGCGGGATACTGCGAGCTTTCTTT. This translates into CASSIRGSGILRAFF. The chain carries TRBV28 and TRBJ1-1, with a possible D match to TRBD1 (6 bases). CDR3 length: 15 residues. Germline-derived CDR1 and CDR2 are MDHEN and SYDVKM. Between the trimmed V and J ends, which lost 5 bases and 10 bases, there was a span of 23 bases. The whole variable domain, remainder taken from reference TRBV28 and TRBJ1-1, is DVKVTQSSRYLVKRTGEKVFLECVQDMDHENMFWYRQDPGLGLRLIYFSYDVKMKEKGDIPEGYSVSREKKERFSLILESASTNQTSMYLCASSIRGSGILRAFFGQGTRLTVV.